The rows below give T cell receptor beta chains drawn from one sample of a study of T cells in Graves' hyperthyroidism and ophthalmopathy. From the multiplex PCR reads, TCRdb called clonotypes with MiXCR, one entry per CDR3 protein. This table holds hundreds of thousands of distinct CDR3 sequences, around 39% found once. The sample taken for sequencing was blood. These receptors all stem from a man between 18 and 29 years old with Graves' hyperthyroidism. The CDR3 runs from the conserved cysteine through the conserved F or W. The order of the fields is clone size, J gene, D gene, V gene, CDR3 protein, CDR3 DNA. D genes are given only for firm matches. Not all rows give a size; the values are once, few, many and, for expanded clones, a class.

clone_size: -; j_call: TRBJ2-1; d_call: TRBD1; v_call: TRBV29-1; cdr3_aa: CSVNLGQGDEQFF; cdr3_nt: TGCAGCGTTAACTTGGGACAGGGTGATGAGCAGTTCTTC
clone_size: -; j_call: TRBJ2-5; d_call: TRBD2; v_call: TRBV5-1; cdr3_aa: CASSLSASGQETQYF; cdr3_nt: TGTGCCAGCAGCTTGTCGGCTAGCGGTCAAGAGACCCAGTACTTC
clone_size: -; j_call: TRBJ2-3; d_call: -; v_call: TRBV15; cdr3_aa: CATRDGFSTDTQYF; cdr3_nt: TGTGCCACCAGGGACGGATTTAGCACAGATACGCAGTATTTT
clone_size: many; j_call: TRBJ1-5; d_call: -; v_call: TRBV10-3; cdr3_aa: CAISSDTPDQPQHF; cdr3_nt: TGTGCCATCAGTTCCGACACTCCCGATCAGCCCCAGCATTTT
clone_size: few; j_call: TRBJ2-5; d_call: -; v_call: TRBV7-2; cdr3_aa: CASSSPGGYQETQYF; cdr3_nt: TGTGCCAGCAGCTCTCCCGGGGGCTACCAAGAGACCCAGTACTTC
clone_size: -; j_call: TRBJ1-2; d_call: -; v_call: TRBV19; cdr3_aa: CAGSGRGNYGYTF; cdr3_nt: TGTGCCGGTAGTGGGAGAGGGAACTATGGCTACACCTTC
clone_size: many; j_call: TRBJ2-7; d_call: TRBD2; v_call: TRBV20-1; cdr3_aa: CSASPGLAGVGEQYF; cdr3_nt: TGCAGTGCTAGCCCGGGACTAGCGGGAGTCGGCGAGCAGTACTTC
clone_size: -; j_call: TRBJ1-3; d_call: -; v_call: TRBV10-3; cdr3_aa: CAISPRGEGGNTIYF; cdr3_nt: TGTGCCATCAGCCCACGGGGAGAAGGTGGAAACACCATATATTTT
clone_size: -; j_call: TRBJ2-5; d_call: -; v_call: TRBV19; cdr3_aa: CASSIVRGREETQYF; cdr3_nt: TGTGCCAGTAGTATCGTTCGGGGCCGGGAAGAGACCCAGTACTTC
clone_size: once; j_call: TRBJ1-1; d_call: -; v_call: TRBV10-3; cdr3_aa: CAISVGLTEAFF; cdr3_nt: TGTGCCATCAGTGTGGGCCTCACTGAAGCTTTCTTT
clone_size: -; j_call: TRBJ2-3; d_call: -; v_call: TRBV7-9; cdr3_aa: CASSLAGPGMGDTQYF; cdr3_nt: TGTGCCAGCAGCTTAGCAGGGCCAGGGATGGGAGATACGCAGTATTTT
clone_size: -; j_call: TRBJ1-6; d_call: -; v_call: TRBV12-3/TRBV12-4; cdr3_aa: CASSLQGGGSYNSPLHF; cdr3_nt: TGTGCCAGCAGTTTACAGGGCGGGGGCTCCTATAATTCACCCCTCCACTTT
clone_size: -; j_call: TRBJ2-5; d_call: -; v_call: TRBV6-1; cdr3_aa: CACSEGKGQYF; cdr3_nt: TGTGCCTGCAGCGAGGGAAAAGGCCAGTACTTC
clone_size: -; j_call: TRBJ2-6; d_call: TRBD1; v_call: TRBV6-5; cdr3_aa: CASSSGTAGANVLTF; cdr3_nt: TGTGCCAGCAGCTCCGGGACAGCAGGGGCCAACGTCCTGACTTTC
clone_size: -; j_call: TRBJ2-5; d_call: -; v_call: TRBV15; cdr3_aa: CATSRGGAEETQYF; cdr3_nt: TGTGCCACCAGCAGAGGCGGAGCGGAAGAGACCCAGTACTTC
clone_size: -; j_call: TRBJ2-5; d_call: TRBD1; v_call: TRBV25-1; cdr3_aa: CASSYRGRQETQYF; cdr3_nt: TGTGCCAGCAGTTACAGGGGTAGGCAAGAGACCCAGTACTTC
clone_size: -; j_call: TRBJ2-7; d_call: -; v_call: TRBV7-2; cdr3_aa: CASTPPSSNYEQYF; cdr3_nt: TGTGCCAGCACCCCCCCAAGTTCGAACTACGAGCAGTACTTC
clone_size: few; j_call: TRBJ1-2; d_call: -; v_call: TRBV15; cdr3_aa: CATSREKGLNYGYTF; cdr3_nt: TGTGCCACCAGCAGAGAGAAGGGGCTAAACTATGGCTACACCTTC
clone_size: many; j_call: TRBJ1-5; d_call: TRBD1; v_call: TRBV20-1; cdr3_aa: CSVKTGAANQPQHF; cdr3_nt: TGCAGTGTAAAGACAGGGGCGGCGAATCAGCCCCAGCATTTT
clone_size: many; j_call: TRBJ2-2; d_call: -; v_call: TRBV2; cdr3_aa: CASRGPIPTNTGELFF; cdr3_nt: TGTGCCAGCAGGGGACCGATCCCAACGAACACCGGGGAGCTGTTTTTT
clone_size: -; j_call: TRBJ2-2; d_call: TRBD1; v_call: TRBV10-3; cdr3_aa: CAIRGDRDDGELFF; cdr3_nt: TGTGCCATACGTGGGGACAGGGACGACGGGGAGCTGTTTTTT
clone_size: few; j_call: TRBJ1-3; d_call: -; v_call: TRBV9; cdr3_aa: CASSVGGAPGGNTIYF; cdr3_nt: TGTGCCAGCAGCGTAGGAGGGGCCCCCGGTGGAAACACCATATATTTT
clone_size: -; j_call: TRBJ1-2; d_call: TRBD1; v_call: TRBV10-3; cdr3_aa: CAITDREMTNYGYTF; cdr3_nt: TGTGCCATCACCGACAGGGAAATGACTAACTATGGCTACACCTTC
clone_size: few; j_call: TRBJ1-1; d_call: -; v_call: TRBV28; cdr3_aa: CASSLWLGTMNTEAFF; cdr3_nt: TGTGCCAGCAGTTTATGGTTGGGCACTATGAACACTGAAGCTTTCTTT
clone_size: -; j_call: TRBJ1-6; d_call: -; v_call: TRBV7-3; cdr3_aa: CASSWVQGGDSPLHF; cdr3_nt: TGTGCCAGCAGTTGGGTCCAGGGAGGGGATTCACCCCTCCACTTT
clone_size: -; j_call: TRBJ2-5; d_call: TRBD2; v_call: TRBV6-5; cdr3_aa: CASSGRLAVETQYF; cdr3_nt: TGTGCCAGCAGTGGAAGACTAGCGGTTGAGACCCAGTACTTC
clone_size: many; j_call: TRBJ1-5; d_call: TRBD1; v_call: TRBV10-2; cdr3_aa: CASSVTGGEQPQHF; cdr3_nt: TGCGCCAGCAGTGTAACAGGGGGGGAGCAGCCCCAGCATTTT
clone_size: many; j_call: TRBJ1-5; d_call: -; v_call: TRBV25-1; cdr3_aa: CASSDAQYSNQPQHF; cdr3_nt: TGTGCCAGCAGTGACGCCCAATATAGCAATCAGCCCCAGCATTTT
clone_size: many; j_call: TRBJ1-6; d_call: -; v_call: TRBV9; cdr3_aa: CASSASDSYNSPLHF; cdr3_nt: TGTGCCAGCAGCGCATCGGACAGTTATAATTCACCCCTCCACTTT
clone_size: many; j_call: TRBJ2-5; d_call: -; v_call: TRBV9; cdr3_aa: CASSEEDSIETQYF; cdr3_nt: TGTGCCAGCAGCGAGGAGGACAGCATAGAGACCCAGTACTTC
clone_size: -; j_call: TRBJ2-7; d_call: -; v_call: TRBV12-5; cdr3_aa: CASGRHEAYEQYF; cdr3_nt: TGTGCTAGTGGGCGACATGAAGCCTACGAGCAGTACTTC
clone_size: -; j_call: TRBJ1-5; d_call: -; v_call: TRBV7-9; cdr3_aa: CAIEQVNQPQHF; cdr3_nt: TGTGCTATCGAGCAGGTCAATCAGCCCCAGCATTTT
clone_size: many; j_call: TRBJ1-4; d_call: -; v_call: TRBV2; cdr3_aa: CASSEARGLGEKLFF; cdr3_nt: TGTGCCAGCAGTGAAGCACGAGGGCTCGGGGAAAAACTGTTTTTT
clone_size: many; j_call: TRBJ1-2; d_call: TRBD1; v_call: TRBV9; cdr3_aa: CASSENRGNGYTF; cdr3_nt: TGTGCCAGCAGCGAGAACAGGGGGAATGGCTACACCTTC
clone_size: -; j_call: TRBJ2-5; d_call: TRBD2; v_call: TRBV2; cdr3_aa: CASSEIAGFAETQYF; cdr3_nt: TGTGCCAGCAGTGAAATAGCGGGCTTTGCTGAGACCCAGTACTTC
clone_size: few; j_call: TRBJ2-7; d_call: -; v_call: TRBV12-3/TRBV12-4; cdr3_aa: CASQGTPSYEQYF; cdr3_nt: TGTGCCAGCCAAGGGACGCCTTCCTACGAGCAGTACTTC
clone_size: many; j_call: TRBJ2-7; d_call: TRBD2; v_call: TRBV29-1; cdr3_aa: CSVEDVRTSGYEQYF; cdr3_nt: TGCAGCGTTGAAGATGTTAGGACTAGCGGTTACGAGCAGTACTTC
clone_size: once; j_call: TRBJ1-2; d_call: -; v_call: TRBV29-1; cdr3_aa: CSVEDSGGGYTF; cdr3_nt: TGCAGCGTTGAAGACAGTGGGGGCGGCTACACCTTC
clone_size: -; j_call: TRBJ1-1; d_call: -; v_call: TRBV10-3; cdr3_aa: CAISESAGHVNANTEAFF; cdr3_nt: TGTGCTATCAGTGAGAGCGCGGGACACGTTAACGCGAACACTGAAGCTTTCTTT
clone_size: few; j_call: TRBJ2-5; d_call: TRBD2; v_call: TRBV20-1; cdr3_aa: CSASELAGPFQETQYF; cdr3_nt: TGCAGTGCTAGCGAACTAGCGGGGCCCTTCCAAGAGACCCAGTACTTC
clone_size: -; j_call: TRBJ2-7; d_call: TRBD1; v_call: TRBV2; cdr3_aa: CASMGQLYEQYF; cdr3_nt: TGTGCCAGCATGGGACAGCTATACGAGCAGTACTTC
clone_size: -; j_call: TRBJ2-7; d_call: TRBD1; v_call: TRBV7-2; cdr3_aa: CASTRRDRAEEQYF; cdr3_nt: TGTGCCAGCACCCGACGTGACAGGGCGGAGGAGCAGTACTTC
clone_size: -; j_call: TRBJ2-7; d_call: TRBD2; v_call: TRBV6-5; cdr3_aa: CASSWTSGVYEQYF; cdr3_nt: TGTGCCAGCAGTTGGACTAGCGGGGTATACGAGCAGTACTTC
clone_size: many; j_call: TRBJ1-5; d_call: -; v_call: TRBV7-8; cdr3_aa: CASSLGGRDSNQPQHF; cdr3_nt: TGTGCCAGCAGCTTAGGCGGACGGGATAGCAATCAGCCCCAGCATTTT
clone_size: many; j_call: TRBJ1-2; d_call: -; v_call: TRBV20-1; cdr3_aa: CSARGYYGYTF; cdr3_nt: TGCAGTGCCCGGGGGTACTATGGCTACACCTTC
clone_size: -; j_call: TRBJ2-2; d_call: -; v_call: TRBV5-1; cdr3_aa: CASSFDLAGELFF; cdr3_nt: TGCGCCAGCAGCTTCGACCTGGCCGGGGAGCTGTTTTTT
clone_size: few; j_call: TRBJ2-7; d_call: -; v_call: TRBV24-1; cdr3_aa: CARGGYEQYF; cdr3_nt: TGTGCCCGTGGAGGCTACGAGCAGTACTTC
clone_size: many; j_call: TRBJ2-5; d_call: -; v_call: TRBV7-9; cdr3_aa: CASSLLGPSQETQYF; cdr3_nt: TGTGCCAGCAGCTTACTTGGACCTAGCCAAGAGACCCAGTACTTC